These 9 T cell receptor beta chains were sequenced from one sample in a study of technical replicates of blood from a handful of donors. This table comes from immunoSEQ multiplex PCR, and its TCRdb copy is limited to in-frame clones, with some not included. Of more than 60,000 clones detected, about 95% appear once; the ten largest clones hold more than 0.2%. The sample consisted of T cells isolated from PBMCs. These receptors all stem from a human donor in good health.

J is TRBJ1-3 and V is TRBV7-2; TRBD1 matches 10 bases. With 1 base clipped from V and 5 bases from J, the junction kept 11 bases outside the gene matches. The germline gives CDR1 SGHTA, CDR2 FQGNSA. The CDR3 is made up of 18 amino acids. The CDR3 reads CASSLGAPGTGARNTIYF. The DNA of the CDR3 is TGTGCCAGCAGCTTAGGGGCACCCGGGACAGGGGCACGAAACACCATATATTTT.

This chain connects TRBV28 to TRBJ2-7; 10 bases line up with TRBD2. This CDR3 is 16 amino acids long. Trimming took 2 bases from V and 4 from J; bases not matched to a gene: 8. CDR1 MDHEN and CDR2 SYDVKM come from the germline V gene. The CDR3 DNA is TGTGCCAGCAGTTTAGACCCGCCGGGACTAGCGTACGAGCAGTACTTC. This translates into CASSLDPPGLAYEQYF.

This clone was counted between two and nine times. The gene calls are TRBV30 and TRBJ1-6; 8 bases map to TRBD1. The germline V gene encodes CDR1 GTSNPN and CDR2 SVGIG (reference sequence). V shed 2 bases and J 0 bases; nucleotides not matched to a gene: 3. The CDR3 is 16 residues long. The CDR3 region has the DNA TGTGCCTGGAGTCGGACAGGGAACTCCTATAATTCACCCCTCCACTTT. Translation: CAWSRTGNSYNSPLHF.

The genes are TRBV27 and TRBJ1-1; 9 bases are shared with TRBD1. Germline V gene sequence: CDR1 MNHEY, CDR2 SMNVEV (reference sequence). The CDR3 consists of 15 residues. V lost 6 bases, J lost 1 base, and 6 bases stayed unmatched. This chain's CDR3 is CASSRTGEGNTEAFF. CDR3 coding DNA: TGTGCCAGCAGCCGGACAGGGGAGGGGAACACTGAAGCTTTCTTT.

The gene calls are TRBV28 and TRBJ1-2, with 7 nucleotides matching TRBD1. V trimming: 7 bases; J trimming: 4 bases; junction bases outside the gene matches: 9. Germline lookup yields CDR1 MDHEN and CDR2 SYDVKM. CDR3 length: 14 amino acids. Here the CDR3 DNA reads TGTGCCAGCATTTTTGCTCGGGACAGCTATGGCTACACCTTC. Translated, it gives CASIFARDSYGYTF.

This clone has only one observation. This rearrangement joins TRBV5-4 to TRBJ2-7, with 13 bases identical to TRBD2. CDR1 SGHNT and CDR2 YYREEE come from the germline V gene (reference sequence). This CDR3 comprises 16 residues. Trimming at V came to 4 bases and at J to 1 base, leaving 5 bases not matched to a gene. CDR3 sequence (DNA): TGTGCCAGCAGCCCCACTAGCGGGAGGGCTTCCTACGAGCAGTACTTC. Its protein product is CASSPTSGRASYEQYF.

This chain uses TRBV6-4 with TRBJ2-1; perhaps TRBD2 as D (6 bases). The CDR3 totals 15 residues. CDR1 is MRHNA, CDR2 SNTAGT, per germline. The ends were cut back, 1 base at V and 7 bases at J, with 14 bases in the middle. In DNA form, the CDR3 reads TGTGCCAGCAGTGACTTCCCTAGCGAGTGGAATGAGCAGTTCTTC. Its protein is CASSDFPSEWNEQFF.

The rearrangement uses TRBV11-2 and TRBJ2-7, with 7 positions matching TRBD1. Looked up from germline, CDR1 is SGHAT and CDR2 is FQNNGV. The CDR3 sequence is 14 residues long. The V and J ends lost 6 bases and 9 bases, in that order; junction bases with no gene match: 14. The chain's CDR3 is CASSPGTAQRWQYF. The CDR3 nucleotides are TGTGCCAGCAGTCCCGGGACAGCTCAGCGGTGGCAGTACTTC.

V and J are TRBV5-6 and TRBJ2-5; possible D gene TRBD1, 6 bases. The CDR3 consists of 14 residues. The germline V gene has CDR1 SGHDT and CDR2 YYEEEE. Trimming took off 1 base at V and 0 bases at J, with 7 bases between the two ends. The DNA of the CDR3 is TGTGCCAGCAGCTTGAGGGGGTACCAAGAGACCCAGTACTTC. Translation: CASSLRGYQETQYF. The full variable domain, its missing parts supplied by reference TRBV5-6 and TRBJ2-5, is DAGVTQSPTHLIKTRGQQVTLRCSPKSGHDTVSWYQQALGQGPQFIFQYYEEEERQRGNFPDRFSGHQFPNYSSELNVNALLLGDSALYLCASSLRGYQETQYFGPGTRLLVL.